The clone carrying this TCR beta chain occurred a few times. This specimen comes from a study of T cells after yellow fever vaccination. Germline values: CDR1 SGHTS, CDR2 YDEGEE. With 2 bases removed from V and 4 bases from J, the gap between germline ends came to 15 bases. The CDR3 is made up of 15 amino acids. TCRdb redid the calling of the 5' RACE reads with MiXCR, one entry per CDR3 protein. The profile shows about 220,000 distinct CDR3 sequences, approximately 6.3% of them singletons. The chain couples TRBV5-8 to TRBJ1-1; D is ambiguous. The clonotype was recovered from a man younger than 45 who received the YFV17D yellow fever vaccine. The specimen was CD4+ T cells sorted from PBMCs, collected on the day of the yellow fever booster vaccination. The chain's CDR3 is CASSFSRLRGTEAFF. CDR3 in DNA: TGTGCCAGCAGCTTCAGTCGTTTGCGGGGCACTGAAGCTTTCTTT.